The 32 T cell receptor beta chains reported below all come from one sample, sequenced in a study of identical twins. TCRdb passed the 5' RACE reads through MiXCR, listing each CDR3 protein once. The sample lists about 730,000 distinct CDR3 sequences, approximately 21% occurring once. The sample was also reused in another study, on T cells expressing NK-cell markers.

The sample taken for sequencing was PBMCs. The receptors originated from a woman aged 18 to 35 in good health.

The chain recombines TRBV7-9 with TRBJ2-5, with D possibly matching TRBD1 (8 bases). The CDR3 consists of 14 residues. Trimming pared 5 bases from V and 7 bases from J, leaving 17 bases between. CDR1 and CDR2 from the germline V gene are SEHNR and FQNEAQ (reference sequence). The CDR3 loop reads CASSRTGGAGTQYF. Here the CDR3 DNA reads TGTGCCAGCAGCCGCACAGGGGGGGCGGGGACCCAGTACTTC.

CDR3 region: CSASQERERMMVGEQFF. Here the CDR3 DNA reads TGCAGTGCTAGTCAGGAGCGGGAAAGAATGATGGTCGGCGAGCAGTTCTTC. This chain links TRBV20-1 with TRBJ2-1; 7 positions match TRBD2. The germline V gene encodes CDR1 DFQATT and CDR2 SNEGSKA (reference sequence). The CDR3 has 17 residues. V was pared by 3 bases and J by 10 bases, with 21 bases of the junction left unmatched.

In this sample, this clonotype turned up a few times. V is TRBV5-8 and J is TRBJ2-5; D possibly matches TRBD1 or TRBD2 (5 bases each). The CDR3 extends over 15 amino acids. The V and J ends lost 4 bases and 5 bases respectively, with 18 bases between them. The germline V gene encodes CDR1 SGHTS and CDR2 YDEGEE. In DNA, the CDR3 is TGTGCCAGCAGCCCCTTGGGGGAGCTCGCGGAGACCCAGTACTTC. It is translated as CASSPLGELAETQYF.

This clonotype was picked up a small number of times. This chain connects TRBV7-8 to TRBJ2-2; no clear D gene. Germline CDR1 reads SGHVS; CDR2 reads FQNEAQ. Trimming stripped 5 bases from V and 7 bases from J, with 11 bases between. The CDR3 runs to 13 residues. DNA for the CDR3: TGTGCCAGCAGCCCCCCTGGGAACGGGGAGCTGTTTTTT. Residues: CASSPPGNGELFF.

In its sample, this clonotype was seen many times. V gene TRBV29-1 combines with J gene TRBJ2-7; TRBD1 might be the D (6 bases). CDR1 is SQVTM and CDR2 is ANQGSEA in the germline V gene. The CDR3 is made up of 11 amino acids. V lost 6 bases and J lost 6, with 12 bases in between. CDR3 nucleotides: TGCAGCGTAGGGGACATAGTCGAGCAGTACTTC. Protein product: CSVGDIVEQYF.

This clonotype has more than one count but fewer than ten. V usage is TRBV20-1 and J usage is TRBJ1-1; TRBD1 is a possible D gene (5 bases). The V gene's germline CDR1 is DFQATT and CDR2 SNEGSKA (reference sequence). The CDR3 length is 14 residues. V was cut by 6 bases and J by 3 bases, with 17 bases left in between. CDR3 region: CSAVVGGSYTEAFF. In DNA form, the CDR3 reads TGCAGTGCCGTCGTCGGGGGGTCCTACACTGAAGCTTTCTTT.

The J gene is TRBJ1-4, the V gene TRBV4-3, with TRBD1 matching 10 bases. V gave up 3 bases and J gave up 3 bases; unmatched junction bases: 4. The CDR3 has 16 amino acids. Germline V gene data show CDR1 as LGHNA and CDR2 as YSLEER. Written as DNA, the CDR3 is TGCGCCAGCAGCCAGACAGGGGGCCAGTCTAATGAAAAACTGTTTTTT. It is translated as CASSQTGGQSNEKLFF.

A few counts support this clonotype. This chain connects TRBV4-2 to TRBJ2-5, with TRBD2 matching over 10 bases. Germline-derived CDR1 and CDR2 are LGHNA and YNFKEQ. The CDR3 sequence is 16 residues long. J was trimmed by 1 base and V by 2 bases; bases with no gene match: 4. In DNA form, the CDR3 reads TGTGCCAGCAGCCAATCCAGGACTAGCGGCCAAGAGACCCAGTACTTC. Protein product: CASSQSRTSGQETQYF.

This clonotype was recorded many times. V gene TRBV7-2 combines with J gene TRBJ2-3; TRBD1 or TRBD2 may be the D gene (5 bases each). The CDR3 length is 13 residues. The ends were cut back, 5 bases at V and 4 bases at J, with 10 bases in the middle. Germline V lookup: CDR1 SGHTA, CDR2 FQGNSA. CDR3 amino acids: CASSTRGADTQYF. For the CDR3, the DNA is TGTGCCAGCAGCACGAGAGGGGCAGATACGCAGTATTTT.

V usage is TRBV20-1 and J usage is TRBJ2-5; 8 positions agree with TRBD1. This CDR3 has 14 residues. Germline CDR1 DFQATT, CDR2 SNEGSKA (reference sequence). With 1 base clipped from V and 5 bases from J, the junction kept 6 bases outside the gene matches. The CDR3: CSARGRTGYETQYF. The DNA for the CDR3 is TGCAGTGCTAGAGGACGGACAGGGTATGAGACCCAGTACTTC.

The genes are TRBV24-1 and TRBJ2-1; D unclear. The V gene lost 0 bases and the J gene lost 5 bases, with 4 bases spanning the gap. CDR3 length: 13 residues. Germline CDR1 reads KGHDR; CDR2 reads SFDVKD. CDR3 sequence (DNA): TGTGCCACCAGTGATTTGCTCGACAATGAGCAGTTCTTC. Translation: CATSDLLDNEQFF.

The CDR3 DNA follows: TGCGCCAGCAGCGACAGGGGGCAAGACGAGCAGTACTTC. Translated, it gives CASSDRGQDEQYF. The chain is built from TRBV5-1 and TRBJ2-7, with 10 bases matching TRBD1. CDR1 is SGHRS, CDR2 YFSETQ, per germline. The ends lost 4 bases at V and 5 bases at J; junction bases unmatched: 3. The CDR3 consists of 13 residues.

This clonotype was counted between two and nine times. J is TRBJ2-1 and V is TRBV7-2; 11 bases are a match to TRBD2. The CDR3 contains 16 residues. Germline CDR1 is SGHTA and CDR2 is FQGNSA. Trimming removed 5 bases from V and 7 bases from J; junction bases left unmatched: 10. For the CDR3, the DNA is TGTGCCAGCAGCCCGACACTAGCGGGAGTTAGGAATGAGCAGTTCTTC. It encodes CASSPTLAGVRNEQFF.

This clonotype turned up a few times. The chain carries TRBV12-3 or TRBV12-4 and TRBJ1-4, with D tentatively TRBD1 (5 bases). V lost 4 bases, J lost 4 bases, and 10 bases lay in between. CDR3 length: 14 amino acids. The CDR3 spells CASSSTVLNEKLFF. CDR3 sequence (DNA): TGTGCCAGCAGTTCGACAGTCCTTAATGAAAAACTGTTTTTT.

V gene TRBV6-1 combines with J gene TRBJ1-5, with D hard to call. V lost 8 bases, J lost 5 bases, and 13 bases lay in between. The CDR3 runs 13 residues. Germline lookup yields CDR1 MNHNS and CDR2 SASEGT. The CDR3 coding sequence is TGTGCCAGCGGTGGGTTTTTGGATCAGCCCCAGCATTTT. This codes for CASGGFLDQPQHF.

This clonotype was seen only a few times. This CDR3 reads CASSQDPLSYNEQFF. The DNA for the CDR3 is TGTGCCAGCAGCCAAGATCCTCTCTCCTACAATGAGCAGTTCTTC. The rearrangement joins TRBV4-2 to TRBJ2-1; D unresolved. V was clipped by 0 bases and J by 0 bases, with 6 bases between them. This CDR3 is 15 amino acids long. Germline V gives CDR1 LGHNA, CDR2 YNFKEQ.

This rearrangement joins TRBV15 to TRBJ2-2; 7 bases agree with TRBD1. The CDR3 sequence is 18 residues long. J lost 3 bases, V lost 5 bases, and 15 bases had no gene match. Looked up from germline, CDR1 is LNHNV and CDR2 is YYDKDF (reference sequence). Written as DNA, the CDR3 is TGTGCCACCAGCCGCCGGGACAGATTGGAACGAGACACCGGGGAGCTGTTTTTT. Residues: CATSRRDRLERDTGELFF.

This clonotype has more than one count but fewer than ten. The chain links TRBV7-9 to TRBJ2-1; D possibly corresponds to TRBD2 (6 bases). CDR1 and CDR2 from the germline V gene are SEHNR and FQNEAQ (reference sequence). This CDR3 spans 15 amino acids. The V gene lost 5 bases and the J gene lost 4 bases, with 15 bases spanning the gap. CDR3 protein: CASSAAGTPYNEQFF. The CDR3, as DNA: TGTGCCAGCAGCGCCGCCGGGACTCCTTACAATGAGCAGTTCTTC. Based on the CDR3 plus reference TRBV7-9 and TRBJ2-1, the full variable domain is DTGVSQNPRHKITKRGQNVTFRCDPISEHNRLYWYRQTLGQGPEFLTYFQNEAQLEKSRLLSDRFSAERPKGSFSTLEIQRTEQGDSAMYLCASSAAGTPYNEQFFGPGTRLTVL.

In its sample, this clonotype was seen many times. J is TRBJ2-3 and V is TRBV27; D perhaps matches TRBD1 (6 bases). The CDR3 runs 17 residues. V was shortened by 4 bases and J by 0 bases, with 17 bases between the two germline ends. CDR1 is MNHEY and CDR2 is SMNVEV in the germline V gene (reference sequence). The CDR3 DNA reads TGTGCCAGCAGTTGGGGGCCCGTGGGACCGAGCACAGATACGCAGTATTTT. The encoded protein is CASSWGPVGPSTDTQYF.

CDR3 sequence (DNA): TGTGCCAGCACCCTCAGAGGGGGGTACACTGAAGCTTTCTTT. This codes for CASTLRGGYTEAFF. The chain carries TRBV6-1 and TRBJ1-1; TRBD1 might be the D (6 bases). The V end lost 7 bases, the J end lost 3 bases, and 15 bases lay between the germline ends. CDR1 is MNHNS, CDR2 SASEGT, per germline. This CDR3 has 14 residues.

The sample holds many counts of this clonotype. The CDR3: CASSFWGPSSTDTQYF. CDR3 in DNA: TGTGCCAGCAGTTTTTGGGGACCATCTAGCACAGATACGCAGTATTTT. V and J are TRBV27 and TRBJ2-3; possibly TRBD1 or TRBD2 for D (5 bases each). Between the trimmed V and J ends, which lost 3 bases and 0 bases, there was a span of 13 bases. CDR1 is MNHEY, CDR2 SMNVEV, per germline (reference sequence). The CDR3 has 16 residues.

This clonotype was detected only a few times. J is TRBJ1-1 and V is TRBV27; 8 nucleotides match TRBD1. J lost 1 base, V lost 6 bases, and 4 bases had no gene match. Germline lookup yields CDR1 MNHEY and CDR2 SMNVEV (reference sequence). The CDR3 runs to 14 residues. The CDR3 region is CASRITGGNTEAFF. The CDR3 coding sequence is TGTGCCAGCAGAATTACAGGGGGGAACACTGAAGCTTTCTTT.

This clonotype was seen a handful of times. The CDR3 DNA reads as TGTGCCAGCTCACCCGAGCGGGGCTTTGCCAATGAGCAGTTCTTC. Encoded protein: CASSPERGFANEQFF. V gene TRBV18 combines with J gene TRBJ2-1; 7 bases agree with TRBD2. Losses at the gene ends were 3 bases for V and 6 bases for J; bases not matched to a gene: 8. CDR1 and CDR2 from the germline V gene are KGHSH and LQKENI. This CDR3 comprises 15 residues.

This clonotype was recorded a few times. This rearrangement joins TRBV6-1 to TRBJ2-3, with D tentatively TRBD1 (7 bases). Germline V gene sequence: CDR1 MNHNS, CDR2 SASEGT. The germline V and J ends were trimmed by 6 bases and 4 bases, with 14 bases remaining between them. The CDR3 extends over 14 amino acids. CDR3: CASSQGGRADTQYF. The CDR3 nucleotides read TGTGCCAGCAGCCAGGGGGGTCGTGCAGATACGCAGTATTTT.

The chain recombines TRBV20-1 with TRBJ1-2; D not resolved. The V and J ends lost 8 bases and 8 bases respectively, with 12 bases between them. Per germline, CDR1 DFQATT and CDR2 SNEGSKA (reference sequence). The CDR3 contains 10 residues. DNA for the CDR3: TGCAGTAGTAACGAGGGAGGCTACACCTTC. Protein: CSSNEGGYTF.

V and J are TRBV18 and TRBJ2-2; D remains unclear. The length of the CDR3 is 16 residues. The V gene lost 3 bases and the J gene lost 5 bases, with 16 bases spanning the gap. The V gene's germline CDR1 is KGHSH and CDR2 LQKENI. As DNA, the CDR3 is TGTGCCAGCTCACCTTCCGCCCCTCTCAGGACCGGGGAGCTGTTTTTT. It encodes CASSPSAPLRTGELFF.

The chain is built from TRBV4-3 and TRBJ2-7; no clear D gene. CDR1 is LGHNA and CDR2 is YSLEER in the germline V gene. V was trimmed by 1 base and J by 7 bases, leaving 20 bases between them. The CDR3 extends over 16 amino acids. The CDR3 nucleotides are TGCGCCAGCAGCCAAGGCTTCGGCGGTCTCTCTGAGGAGCAGTACTTC. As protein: CASSQGFGGLSEEQYF.

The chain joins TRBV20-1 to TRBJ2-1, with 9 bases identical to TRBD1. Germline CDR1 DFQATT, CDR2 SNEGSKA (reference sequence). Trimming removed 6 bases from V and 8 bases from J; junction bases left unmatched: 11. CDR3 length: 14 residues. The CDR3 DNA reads TGCAGTGCCCGGAACAGGGGGCGCGTCGATGAGCAGTTCTTC. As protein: CSARNRGRVDEQFF.

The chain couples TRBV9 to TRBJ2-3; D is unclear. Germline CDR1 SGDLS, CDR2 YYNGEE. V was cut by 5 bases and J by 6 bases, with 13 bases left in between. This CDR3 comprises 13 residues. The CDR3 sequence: CASSRARSDTQYF. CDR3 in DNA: TGTGCCAGCAGTCGAGCGAGGTCCGATACGCAGTATTTT.

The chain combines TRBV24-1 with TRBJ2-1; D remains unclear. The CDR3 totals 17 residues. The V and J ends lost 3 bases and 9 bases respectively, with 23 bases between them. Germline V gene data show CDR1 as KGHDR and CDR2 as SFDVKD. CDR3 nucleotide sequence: TGTGCCACCAGTGATCTCCCGATTGCCAGAGTGGTCCTTGAGCAGTTCTTC. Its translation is CATSDLPIARVVLEQFF.

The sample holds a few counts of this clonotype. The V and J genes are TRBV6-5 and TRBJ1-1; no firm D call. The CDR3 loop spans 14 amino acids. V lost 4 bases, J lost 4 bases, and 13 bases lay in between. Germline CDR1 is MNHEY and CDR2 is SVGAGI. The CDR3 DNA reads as TGTGCCAGCAGTTTCTCTCCAATCGGCACTGAAGCTTTCTTT. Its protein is CASSFSPIGTEAFF.

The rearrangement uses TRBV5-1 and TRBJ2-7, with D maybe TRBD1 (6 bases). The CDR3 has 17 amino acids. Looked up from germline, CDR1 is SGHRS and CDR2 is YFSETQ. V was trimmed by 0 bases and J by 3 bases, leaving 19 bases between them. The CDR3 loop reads CASSLGGAGRGGYEQYF. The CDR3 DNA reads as TGCGCCAGCAGCTTGGGGGGCGCTGGCAGGGGTGGCTACGAGCAGTACTTC.